Below are 32 T cell receptor beta chains sequenced from a single sample in a study of shared clonotypes between healthy human individuals. Profiling relied on immunoSEQ multiplex PCR, and the TCRdb table lists in-frame clones only, not all of them. The table shows about 1.1 million clones, with approximately 80% occurring only once. The sequencing input was memory CD4+ T cells from PBMCs. Subset specified: CD45RA-negative fraction. The receptors come from a man aged 18 to 35 in good health. Some clones in this sample may be carry-over from other donors' samples.

This clone appeared once. J is TRBJ1-2 and V is TRBV27; the D is unclear. Germline loops: CDR1 MNHEY, CDR2 SMNVEV (reference sequence). V was pared by 5 bases and J by 1 base, with 11 bases between. CDR3 length equals 14 residues. Written as DNA, the CDR3 is TGTGCCAGCAGTGGCCGTAAGGGTAACTATGGCTACACCTTC. Protein product: CASSGRKGNYGYTF.

The chain is built from TRBV6-1 and TRBJ2-2, with D hard to call. Trimming took off 2 bases at V and 0 bases at J, with 10 bases between the two ends. The CDR3 runs to 16 residues. The germline V gene has CDR1 MNHNS and CDR2 SASEGT. DNA of the CDR3: TGTGCCAGCAGTGAAATCCCCTTCGCGAACACCGGGGAGCTGTTTTTT. It yields the protein CASSEIPFANTGELFF.

The chain carries TRBV9 and TRBJ2-1, with a tentative D call TRBD2 (6 bases). Germline-derived CDR1 and CDR2 are SGDLS and YYNGEE. Deletions cut 0 bases from V and 7 bases from J, with 11 bases between. The CDR3 consists of 14 residues. CDR3 DNA: TGTGCCAGCAGCGTAGTAACTAGCAGTAATGAGCAGTTCTTC. Translating gives CASSVVTSSNEQFF. The variable domain in full, completed from reference TRBV9 and TRBJ2-1, reads DSGVTQTPKHLITATGQRVTLRCSPRSGDLSVYWYQQSLDQGLQFLIQYYNGEERAKGNILERFSAQQFPDLHSELNLSSLELGDSALYFCASSVVTSSNEQFFGPGTRLTVL.

In its sample, this clone was seen a few times. The chain couples TRBV27 to TRBJ2-5; D remains ambiguous. In germline, CDR1 is MNHEY, CDR2 SMNVEV (reference sequence). The CDR3 is 13 amino acids. V gave up 0 bases and J gave up 5 bases, with 7 bases separating them. The CDR3 region is CASSLSGRETQYF. Written as DNA, the CDR3 is TGTGCCAGCAGTTTATCGGGCCGGGAGACCCAGTACTTC.

The chain recombines TRBV10-3 with TRBJ2-7; D possibly corresponds to TRBD1 (7 bases). V was pared by 7 bases and J by 4 bases, with 17 bases between. The germline CDR1 and CDR2 sequences are ENHRY and SYGVKD. This CDR3 region has 14 residues. CDR3 amino acids: CAIKEGAQGYEQYF. The CDR3, as DNA: TGTGCCATCAAGGAGGGGGCTCAGGGATACGAGCAGTACTTC.

This clone was observed a handful of times. The gene calls are TRBV9 and TRBJ2-7; TRBD2 aligns across 10 bases. CDR3 length: 17 amino acids. With V trimmed by 4 bases and J by 5 bases, 15 bases remained unmatched. Germline V CDR1 and CDR2: SGDLS, YYNGEE. The CDR3 nucleotides read TGTGCCAGCAGCCCTGCCACCTCCGGGACTAGCGTCAACGAGCAGTACTTC. Encoded protein: CASSPATSGTSVNEQYF.

This clone was seen only a few times. The V gene is TRBV19, the J gene TRBJ1-4; 8 bases agree with TRBD1. Trimming at V came to 10 bases and at J to 3 bases, leaving 13 bases not matched to a gene. The CDR3 has 16 amino acids. Looked up from germline, CDR1 is LNHDA and CDR2 is SQIVND (reference sequence). For the CDR3, the DNA is TGTGCCACCGGACAGGGTTACCGCACGGCTAATGAAAAACTGTTTTTT. Residues: CATGQGYRTANEKLFF. Using reference TRBV19 and TRBJ1-4 for the parts outside the CDR3, the full variable domain is DGGITQSPKYLFRKEGQNVTLSCEQNLNHDAMYWYRQDPGQGLRLIYYSQIVNDFQKGDIAEGYSVSREKKESFPLTVTSAQKNPTAFYLCATGQGYRTANEKLFFGSGTQLSVL.

The chain recombines TRBV5-1 with TRBJ2-5, with 8 bases matching TRBD1. CDR1 SGHRS and CDR2 YFSETQ come from the germline V gene. V lost 4 bases to trimming and J lost 3 bases; unmatched junction nucleotides: 8. The CDR3 has 15 amino acids. The CDR3 protein is CASSLRPGGEETQYF. CDR3 in DNA: TGCGCCAGCAGCCTGCGGCCAGGGGGCGAAGAGACCCAGTACTTC.

This clone was recorded at least ten times. The CDR3 DNA reads as TGTGCCAGCAGCCAAGATGTCGGACACGTCTATGGCTACACCTTC. This gives the protein CASSQDVGHVYGYTF. The gene calls are TRBV14 and TRBJ1-2; D might be TRBD1 (5 bases). Germline assignment: CDR1 SGHDN and CDR2 FVKESK. The CDR3 is 15 amino acids. The ends were cut back, 0 bases at V and 4 bases at J, with 12 bases in the middle.

Comment on this clone: This may come from a read error, since a much larger clone is one base off. The same CDR3 also results from other DNA sequences found in this sample. The rearrangement uses TRBV7-9 and TRBJ1-1, with D perhaps TRBD1 (6 bases). The CDR3 contains 18 residues. V was pared by 5 bases and J by 3 bases, with 25 bases between. Germline-derived CDR1 and CDR2 are SEHNR and FQNEAQ (reference sequence). The CDR3 bases are TGTGCCAGCAGCCTGACCCTGTCCAGGGGCGCCTGGTACACTGAAGCTTTCTTT. This encodes CASSLTLSRGAWYTEAFF.

This clone was counted a few times. The chain links TRBV28 to TRBJ1-5; TRBD1 aligns across 8 bases. V was clipped by 8 bases and J by 9 bases; unmatched bases: 18. The CDR3 is 16 residues long. The germline V gene encodes CDR1 MDHEN and CDR2 SYDVKM. CDR3 bases: TGTGCCAGCGGCTCCTTAGACAGGGGTTGGACCTGGCCCCAGCATTTT. Its protein is CASGSLDRGWTWPQHF.

CDR3 coding DNA: TGTGCCAGCAGCCCGGGGGCGCTTGGCTACACCTTC. It encodes CASSPGALGYTF. The chain has TRBV28 and TRBJ1-2, with a tentative D call TRBD1 (6 bases). The CDR3 length is 12 residues. CDR1 MDHEN and CDR2 SYDVKM come from the germline V gene. V dropped 6 bases and J dropped 7 bases, with 12 bases sitting between them.

This rearrangement joins TRBV10-3 to TRBJ1-5; unclear D gene. The CDR3 is 15 amino acids. Per the germline V gene, CDR1 is ENHRY and CDR2 is SYGVKD. Trimming took off 3 bases at V and 1 base at J, with 10 bases between the two ends. The chain's CDR3 is CAISDSSRSNQPQHF. The CDR3, as DNA: TGTGCCATCAGTGATTCGTCGCGGAGCAATCAGCCCCAGCATTTT.

This clone came up a few times. The chain couples TRBV5-1 to TRBJ2-5, with D perhaps matching TRBD2 (7 bases). Germline values: CDR1 SGHRS, CDR2 YFSETQ. Trimming took 1 base from V and 5 from J, leaving 15 bases between them. The CDR3 is made up of 15 amino acids. The CDR3 DNA reads as TGCGCCAGCAGCTTGAATACGGGGGGCGCGGAGACCCAGTACTTC. It translates to CASSLNTGGAETQYF.

This clone appeared a few times. The chain combines TRBV2 with TRBJ2-5; TRBD2 is a possible D gene (5 bases). Germline V lookup: CDR1 SNHLY, CDR2 FYNNEI. V was trimmed by 3 bases and J by 1 base, leaving 18 bases between them. This CDR3 region has 17 residues. The CDR3, as DNA: TGTGCCAGCAGTGACCCCCGGAGGAGGAGTATCCAAGAGACCCAGTACTTC. Encoded protein: CASSDPRRRSIQETQYF.

This chain connects TRBV9 to TRBJ2-5; perhaps TRBD2 as D (5 bases). The J call may be faulty, since TRBJ2-7 better matches the DNA end. The CDR3 is 14 residues long. Germline-derived CDR1 and CDR2 are SGDLS and YYNGEE. CDR3 sequence: CASSPRAGSYEQYF. The CDR3 DNA sequence: TGTGCCAGCAGCCCTCGCGCGGGCTCCTACGAGCAGTACTTC.

This clone was observed a handful of times. The chain uses TRBV7-9 and TRBJ1-5; 7 bases are shared with TRBD1. The CDR3 spans 18 residues. Germline V gives CDR1 SEHNR, CDR2 FQNEAQ (reference sequence). The V segment lost 5 bases and the J segment 5 bases; nucleotides outside the gene matches: 18. This chain's CDR3 is CASSQLPGQQTEYQPQHF. The CDR3 DNA reads TGTGCCAGCAGCCAACTCCCGGGACAGCAGACAGAATATCAGCCCCAGCATTTT.

This rearrangement joins TRBV19 to TRBJ2-2; D is unresolved. The germline V gene has CDR1 LNHDA and CDR2 SQIVND (reference sequence). CDR3 size: 13 residues. Trimming stripped 4 bases from V and 5 bases from J, with 8 bases between. The chain's CDR3 is CASSSGVTGELFF. In DNA, the CDR3 is TGTGCCAGTAGTAGCGGAGTTACCGGGGAGCTGTTTTTT.

This clone appeared a single time. V and J are TRBV7-2 and TRBJ2-3; 8 nucleotides match TRBD2. J was trimmed by 5 bases and V by 1 base; bases with no gene match: 2. Germline values: CDR1 SGHTA, CDR2 FQGNSA. CDR3 length equals 14 residues. In DNA form, the CDR3 reads TGTGCCAGCAGCTTAGATAGCGGGATAGATACGCAGTATTTT. Encoded protein: CASSLDSGIDTQYF.

The V and J genes are TRBV6-1 and TRBJ2-3, with 11 nucleotides matching TRBD2. Germline assignment: CDR1 MNHNS and CDR2 SASEGT. CDR3 length: 17 residues. The junction had 9 bases not matched to a gene; V was cut back by 4 bases and J by 3 bases. CDR3 bases: TGTGCCAGCAGTGTTAGAGAACTAGCGGGAGCAACAGATACGCAGTATTTT. Translating it yields CASSVRELAGATDTQYF.

The CDR3 sequence: CASSRTGFYEQYF. The CDR3 DNA reads as TGTGCCAGCAGCCGGACCGGTTTTTACGAGCAGTACTTC. This chain links TRBV5-6 with TRBJ2-7; no definite D call. This CDR3 region has 13 residues. From germline, CDR1 is SGHDT and CDR2 YYEEEE. The V and J ends lost 4 bases and 4 bases respectively, with 12 bases between them.

The J gene is TRBJ1-4, the V gene TRBV5-1; D is ambiguous. The CDR3 spans 14 residues. Germline lookup yields CDR1 SGHRS and CDR2 YFSETQ. V was cut by 4 bases and J by 4 bases, with 11 bases left in between. CDR3 amino acids: CASSPVGFNEKLFF. The CDR3 bases are TGCGCCAGCAGCCCGGTCGGCTTTAATGAAAAACTGTTTTTT.

In its sample, this clone was seen a few times. V usage is TRBV4-2 and J usage is TRBJ1-5; tentative D call: TRBD1 (6 bases). The CDR3 totals 15 residues. CDR1 is LGHNA, CDR2 YNFKEQ, per germline. The V gene lost 1 base and the J gene lost 11 bases, with 18 bases spanning the gap. In DNA, the CDR3 is TGTGCCAGCAGCCAAGGGCCGGGGGGCGGGCAGGCCCAGCATTTT. Translating it yields CASSQGPGGGQAQHF.

The chain uses TRBV7-2 and TRBJ1-1, with D perhaps matching TRBD1 (6 bases). Germline assignment: CDR1 SGHTA and CDR2 FQGNSA. This CDR3 region has 13 residues. The germline V and J ends were trimmed by 5 bases and 5 bases, with 12 bases remaining between them. The CDR3 region has the DNA TGTGCCAGCAGCCCAGGGGTCCTAACTGAAGCTTTCTTT. It yields the protein CASSPGVLTEAFF.

The chain combines TRBV11-2 with TRBJ1-2; no reliable D call. Germline lookup yields CDR1 SGHAT and CDR2 FQNNGV. The CDR3 contains 16 residues. Deletions cut 1 base from V and 2 bases from J, with 14 bases between. DNA of the CDR3: TGTGCCAGCAGCTTAGCCAGATATGCCCCCAACTATGGCTACACCTTC. Amino acid sequence: CASSLARYAPNYGYTF.

The rearrangement joins TRBV7-6 to TRBJ2-7, with TRBD1 matching 7 bases. Looked up from germline, CDR1 is SGHVS and CDR2 is FNYEAQ. The CDR3 length is 14 residues. With V trimmed by 3 bases and J by 5 bases, 7 bases remained unmatched. The CDR3, as DNA: TGTGCCAGCAGCTTTGGACAGGCCCTCAACGAGCAGTACTTC. It codes for CASSFGQALNEQYF.

With respect to this clone: This may be a read error: a much more frequent sequence differs by one nucleotide. Within the sample, other DNA sequences also encode this same CDR3. The gene calls are TRBV7-3 and TRBJ2-1, with TRBD2 matching 10 bases. The junction had 5 bases not matched to a gene; V was cut back by 5 bases and J by 4 bases. Germline lookup yields CDR1 SGHTA and CDR2 FQGTGA. This CDR3 spans 15 amino acids. DNA of the CDR3: TGTGCCAGCAGCCCCGGACTAGCGGAATACAATGAGCAGTTCTTC. Amino acid sequence: CASSPGLAEYNEQFF.

The chain has TRBV4-1 and TRBJ2-1; TRBD2 matches at 14 bases. J gave up 9 bases and V 4 bases, and 8 bases lay outside the gene matches. Germline V lookup: CDR1 MGHRA, CDR2 YSYEKL. This CDR3 spans 16 amino acids. Here the CDR3 reads CASSPNGLAGGGEQFF. The CDR3, as DNA: TGCGCCAGCAGCCCGAACGGACTAGCGGGAGGAGGTGAGCAGTTCTTC.

Comments on this clone: This sample also contains other DNA sequences that code for the same CDR3. This rearrangement joins TRBV7-9 to TRBJ2-3, with D possibly TRBD1 on 5 matching bases. This CDR3 region has 12 residues. Germline lookup yields CDR1 SEHNR and CDR2 FQNEAQ (reference sequence). V was cut by 5 bases and J by 5 bases, with 8 bases left in between. CDR3 nucleotides: TGTGCCAGCAGCCTGCAGGGAGATACGCAGTATTTT. It encodes CASSLQGDTQYF.

The chain couples TRBV28 to TRBJ1-1; D perhaps matches TRBD1 (6 bases). The V and J ends lost 2 bases and 1 base respectively, with 11 bases between them. Germline CDR1 MDHEN, CDR2 SYDVKM. The CDR3 spans 15 residues. CDR3 bases: TGTGCCAGCAGTTTACCGGGGGCGAGGAACACTGAAGCTTTCTTT. This sequence encodes CASSLPGARNTEAFF.

A note on this clone: This likely traces to a read error, being one base from a far larger clone. This sequence joins TRBV5-4 and TRBJ1-1; D gene ambiguous. This CDR3 spans 14 amino acids. Germline CDR1 SGHNT, CDR2 YYREEE (reference sequence). Trimming took 10 bases from V and 4 from J, leaving 20 bases between them. CDR3 in DNA: TGTGCCGGCACACCGGAACCGGCGGCCACTGAAGCTTTCTTT. It is translated as CAGTPEPAATEAFF.

The chain uses TRBV6-1 and TRBJ2-7; no clear D gene. The germline V and J ends were trimmed by 5 bases and 12 bases, with 14 bases remaining between them. Germline lookup yields CDR1 MNHNS and CDR2 SASEGT. This CDR3 has 11 amino acids. CDR3 in amino acids: CASSQDLLPYF. DNA of the CDR3: TGTGCCAGCAGTCAGGATCTGCTGCCGTACTTC.